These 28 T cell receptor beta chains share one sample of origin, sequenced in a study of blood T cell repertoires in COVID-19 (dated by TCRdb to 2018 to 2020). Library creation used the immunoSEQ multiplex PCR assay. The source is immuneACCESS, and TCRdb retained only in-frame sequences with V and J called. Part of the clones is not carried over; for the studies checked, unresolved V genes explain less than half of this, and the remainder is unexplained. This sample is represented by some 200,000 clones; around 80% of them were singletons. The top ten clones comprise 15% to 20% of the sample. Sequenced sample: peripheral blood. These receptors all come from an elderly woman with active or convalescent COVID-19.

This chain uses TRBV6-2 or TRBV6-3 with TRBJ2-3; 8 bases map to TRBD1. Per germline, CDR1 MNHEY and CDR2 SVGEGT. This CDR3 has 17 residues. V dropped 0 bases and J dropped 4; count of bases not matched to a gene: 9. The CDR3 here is CASSYSRQGAQSDTQYF. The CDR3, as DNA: TGTGCCAGCAGTTACTCGAGGCAGGGGGCGCAATCAGATACGCAGTATTTT.

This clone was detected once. CDR3 amino acids: CATGPGTEAFF. The CDR3 bases are TGTGCCACCGGGCCGGGGACTGAAGCTTTCTTT. The chain carries TRBV19 and TRBJ1-1, with D unclear. Looked up from germline, CDR1 is LNHDA and CDR2 is SQIVND (reference sequence). The CDR3 has 11 residues. The V end was cut by 10 bases, the J end by 5 bases, with 11 bases between.

The CDR3 sequence is CASSAQMGRENTGELFF. The CDR3 DNA reads as TGTGCCAGCAGCGCCCAAATGGGCAGGGAGAACACCGGGGAGCTGTTTTTT. The rearrangement joins TRBV9 to TRBJ2-2, with D possibly being TRBD1 (5 bases). Trimming removed 3 bases at V and 1 base at J, with 16 bases between. The V gene's germline CDR1 is SGDLS and CDR2 YYNGEE. This CDR3 has 17 residues.

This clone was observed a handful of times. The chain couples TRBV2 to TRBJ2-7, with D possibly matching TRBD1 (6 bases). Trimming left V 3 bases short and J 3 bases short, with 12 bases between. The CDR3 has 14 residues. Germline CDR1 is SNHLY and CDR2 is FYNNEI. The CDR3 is CASSDGGRVYEQYF. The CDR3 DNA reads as TGTGCCAGCAGTGATGGGGGCAGGGTCTACGAGCAGTACTTC.

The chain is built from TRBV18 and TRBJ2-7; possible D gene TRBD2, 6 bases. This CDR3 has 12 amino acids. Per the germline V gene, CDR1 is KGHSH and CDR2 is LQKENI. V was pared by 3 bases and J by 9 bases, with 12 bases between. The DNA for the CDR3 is TGTGCCAGCTCACCCGCTAGCGACGGGCAGTACTTC. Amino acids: CASSPASDGQYF.

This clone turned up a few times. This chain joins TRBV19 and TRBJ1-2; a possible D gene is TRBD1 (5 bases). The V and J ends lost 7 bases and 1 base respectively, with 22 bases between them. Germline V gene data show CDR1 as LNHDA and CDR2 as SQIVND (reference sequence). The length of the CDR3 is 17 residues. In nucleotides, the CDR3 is TGTGCCAGTAATCACGGCAGGGAAGTTGCGTATAACTATGGCTACACCTTC. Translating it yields CASNHGREVAYNYGYTF.

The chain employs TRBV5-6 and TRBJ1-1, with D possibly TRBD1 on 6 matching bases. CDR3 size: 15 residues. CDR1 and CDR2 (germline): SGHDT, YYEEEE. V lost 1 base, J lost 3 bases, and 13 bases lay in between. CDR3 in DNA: TGTGCCAGCAGCTTGTTGGCAGGGGCGCACACTGAAGCTTTCTTT. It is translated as CASSLLAGAHTEAFF.

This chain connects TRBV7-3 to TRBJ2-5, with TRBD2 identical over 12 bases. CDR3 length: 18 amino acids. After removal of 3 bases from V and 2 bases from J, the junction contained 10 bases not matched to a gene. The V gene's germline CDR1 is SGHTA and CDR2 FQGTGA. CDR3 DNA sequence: TGTGCCAGCAGCTTTTCATCTAGCGGGAGGGCCAGGCAAGAGACCCAGTACTTC. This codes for CASSFSSSGRARQETQYF.

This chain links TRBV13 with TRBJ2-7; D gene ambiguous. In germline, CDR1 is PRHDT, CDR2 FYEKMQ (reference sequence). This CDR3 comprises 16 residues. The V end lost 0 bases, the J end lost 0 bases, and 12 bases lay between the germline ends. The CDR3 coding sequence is TGTGCCAGCAGCTTAGGCCTCGGCGGATTCTCCTACGAGCAGTACTTC. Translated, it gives CASSLGLGGFSYEQYF.

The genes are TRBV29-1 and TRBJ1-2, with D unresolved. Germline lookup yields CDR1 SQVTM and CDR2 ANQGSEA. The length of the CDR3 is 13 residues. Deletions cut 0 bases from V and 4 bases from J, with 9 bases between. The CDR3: CSVEDAASYGYTF. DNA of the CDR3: TGCAGCGTTGAAGATGCAGCTAGCTATGGCTACACCTTC.

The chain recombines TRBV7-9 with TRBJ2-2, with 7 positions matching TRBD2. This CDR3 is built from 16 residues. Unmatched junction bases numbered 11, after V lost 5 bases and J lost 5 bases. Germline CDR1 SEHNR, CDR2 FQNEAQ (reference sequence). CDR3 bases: TGTGCCAGCAGCCCTAGGAACCTAGCGGCGACCGGGGAGCTGTTTTTT. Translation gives CASSPRNLAATGELFF. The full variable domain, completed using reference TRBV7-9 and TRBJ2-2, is DTGVSQNPRHKITKRGQNVTFRCDPISEHNRLYWYRQTLGQGPEFLTYFQNEAQLEKSRLLSDRFSAERPKGSFSTLEIQRTEQGDSAMYLCASSPRNLAATGELFFGEGSRLTVL.

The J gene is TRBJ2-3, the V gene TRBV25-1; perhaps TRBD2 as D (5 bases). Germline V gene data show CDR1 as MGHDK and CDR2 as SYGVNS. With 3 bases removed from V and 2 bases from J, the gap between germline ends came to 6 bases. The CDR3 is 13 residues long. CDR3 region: CASSDDYTDTQYF. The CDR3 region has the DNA TGTGCCAGCAGTGACGACTACACAGATACGCAGTATTTT.

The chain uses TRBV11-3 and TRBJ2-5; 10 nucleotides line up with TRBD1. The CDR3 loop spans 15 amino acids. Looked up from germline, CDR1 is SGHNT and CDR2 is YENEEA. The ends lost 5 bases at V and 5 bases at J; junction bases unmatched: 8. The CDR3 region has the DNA TGTGCCAGCAGCGCCGGGACAGGGGCCCTGGAGACCCAGTACTTC. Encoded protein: CASSAGTGALETQYF.

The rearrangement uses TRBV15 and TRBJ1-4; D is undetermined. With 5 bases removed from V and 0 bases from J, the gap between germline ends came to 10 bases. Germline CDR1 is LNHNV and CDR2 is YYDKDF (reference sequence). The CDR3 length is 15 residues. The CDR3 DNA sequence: TGTGCCACCAGCCGCCGACTTCCAACTAATGAAAAACTGTTTTTT. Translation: CATSRRLPTNEKLFF. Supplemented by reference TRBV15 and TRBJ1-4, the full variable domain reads DAMVIQNPRYQVTQFGKPVTLSCSQTLNHNVMYWYQQKSSQAPKLLFHYYDKDFNNEADTPDNFQSRRPNTSFCFLDIRSPGLGDTAMYLCATSRRLPTNEKLFFGSGTQLSVL.

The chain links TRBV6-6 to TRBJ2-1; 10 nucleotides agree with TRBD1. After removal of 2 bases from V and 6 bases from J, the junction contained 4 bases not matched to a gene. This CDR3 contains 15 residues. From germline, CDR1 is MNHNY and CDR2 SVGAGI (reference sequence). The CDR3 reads CASSYHRDRGNEQFF. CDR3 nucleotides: TGTGCCAGCAGTTACCATCGGGACAGGGGCAATGAGCAGTTCTTC.

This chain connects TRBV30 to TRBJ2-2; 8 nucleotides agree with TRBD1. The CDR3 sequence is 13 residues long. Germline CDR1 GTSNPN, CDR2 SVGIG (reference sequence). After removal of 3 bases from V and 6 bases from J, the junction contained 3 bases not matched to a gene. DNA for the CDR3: TGTGCCTGGAGCGACAGGGGCCCCGGGGAGCTGTTTTTT. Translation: CAWSDRGPGELFF. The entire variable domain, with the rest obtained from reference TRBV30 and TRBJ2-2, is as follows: SQTIHQWPATLVQPVGSPLSLECTVEGTSNPNLYWYRQAAGRGLQLLFYSVGIGQISSEVPQNLSASRPQDRQFILSSKKLLLSDSGFYLCAWSDRGPGELFFGEGSRLTVL.

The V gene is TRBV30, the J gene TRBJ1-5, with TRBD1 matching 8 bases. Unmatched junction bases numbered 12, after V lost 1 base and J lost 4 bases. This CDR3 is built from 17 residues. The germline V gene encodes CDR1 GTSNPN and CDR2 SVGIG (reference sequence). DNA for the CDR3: TGTGCCTGGAGTGAAAACCGGAGGACAGGGATTAATCAGCCCCAGCATTTT. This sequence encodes CAWSENRRTGINQPQHF.

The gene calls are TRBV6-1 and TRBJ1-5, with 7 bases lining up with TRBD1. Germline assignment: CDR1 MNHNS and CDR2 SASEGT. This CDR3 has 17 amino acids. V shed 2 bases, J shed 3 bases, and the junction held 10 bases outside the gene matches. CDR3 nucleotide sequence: TGTGCCAGCAGTGAACGTCCGGGACAGTATTCCAATCAGCCCCAGCATTTT. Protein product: CASSERPGQYSNQPQHF.

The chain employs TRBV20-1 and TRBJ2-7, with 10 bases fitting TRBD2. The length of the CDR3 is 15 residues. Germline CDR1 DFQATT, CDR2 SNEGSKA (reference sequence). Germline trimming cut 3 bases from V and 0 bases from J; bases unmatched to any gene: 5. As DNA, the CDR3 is TGCAGTGCTAGTTTGGAGCGGGGGGGCTCCTACGAGCAGTACTTC. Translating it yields CSASLERGGSYEQYF.

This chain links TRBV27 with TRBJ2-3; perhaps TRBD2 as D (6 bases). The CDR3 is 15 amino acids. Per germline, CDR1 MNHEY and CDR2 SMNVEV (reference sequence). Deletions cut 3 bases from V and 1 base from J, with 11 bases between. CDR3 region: CASSLWERGTDTQYF. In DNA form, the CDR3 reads TGTGCCAGCAGTTTGTGGGAGCGGGGCACAGATACGCAGTATTTT.

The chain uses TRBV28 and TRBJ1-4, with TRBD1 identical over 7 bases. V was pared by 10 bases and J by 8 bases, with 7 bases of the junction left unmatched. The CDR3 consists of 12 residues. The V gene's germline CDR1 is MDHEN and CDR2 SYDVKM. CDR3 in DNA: TGTGCCATCAAGGACAGGTTCGAAAAACTGTTTTTT. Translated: CAIKDRFEKLFF. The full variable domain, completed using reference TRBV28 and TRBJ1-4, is DVKVTQSSRYLVKRTGEKVFLECVQDMDHENMFWYRQDPGLGLRLIYFSYDVKMKEKGDIPEGYSVSREKKERFSLILESASTNQTSMYLCAIKDRFEKLFFGSGTQLSVL.

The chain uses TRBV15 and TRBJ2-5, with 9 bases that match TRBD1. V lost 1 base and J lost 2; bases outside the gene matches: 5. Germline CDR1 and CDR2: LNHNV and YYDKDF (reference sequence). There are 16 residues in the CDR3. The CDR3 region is CATSRGDRGGQETQYF. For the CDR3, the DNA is TGTGCCACCAGCAGAGGAGACAGGGGGGGACAAGAGACCCAGTACTTC.

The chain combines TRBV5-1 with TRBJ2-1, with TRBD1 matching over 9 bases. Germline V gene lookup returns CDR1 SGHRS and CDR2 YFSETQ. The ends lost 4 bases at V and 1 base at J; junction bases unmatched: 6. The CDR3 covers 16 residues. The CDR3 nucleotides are TGCGCCAGCAGCGGATCCGGACAGGGGTCCTACAATGAGCAGTTCTTC. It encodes CASSGSGQGSYNEQFF.

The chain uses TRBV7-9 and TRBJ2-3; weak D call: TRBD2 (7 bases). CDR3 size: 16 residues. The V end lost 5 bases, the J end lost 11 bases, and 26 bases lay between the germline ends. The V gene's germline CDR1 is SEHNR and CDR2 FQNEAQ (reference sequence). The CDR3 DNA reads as TGTGCCAGCAGCCCACCATGGGGGGCAACTAGCGCCAAGCAGTATTTT. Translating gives CASSPPWGATSAKQYF. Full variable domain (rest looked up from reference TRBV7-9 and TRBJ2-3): DTGVSQNPRHKITKRGQNVTFRCDPISEHNRLYWYRQTLGQGPEFLTYFQNEAQLEKSRLLSDRFSAERPKGSFSTLEIQRTEQGDSAMYLCASSPPWGATSAKQYFGPGTRLTVL.

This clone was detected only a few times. CDR3 residues: CSVEGARHEQYF. The CDR3 nucleotides are TGCAGCGTTGAGGGGGCTAGGCACGAGCAGTACTTC. The chain carries TRBV29-1 and TRBJ2-7, with a weak D call TRBD1 (6 bases). The V end was cut by 3 bases, the J end by 5 bases, with 11 bases between. This CDR3 has 12 amino acids. The germline CDR1 and CDR2 sequences are SQVTM and ANQGSEA.

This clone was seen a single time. The CDR3: CASSDPRTGDVYGYTF. The CDR3 DNA reads TGTGCCAGCAGTGATCCCCGGACAGGAGATGTTTATGGCTACACCTTC. This chain uses TRBV25-1 with TRBJ1-2; 7 positions agree with TRBD1. CDR3 length equals 16 residues. Germline V gives CDR1 MGHDK, CDR2 SYGVNS. The ends lost 3 bases at V and 5 bases at J; junction bases unmatched: 12.

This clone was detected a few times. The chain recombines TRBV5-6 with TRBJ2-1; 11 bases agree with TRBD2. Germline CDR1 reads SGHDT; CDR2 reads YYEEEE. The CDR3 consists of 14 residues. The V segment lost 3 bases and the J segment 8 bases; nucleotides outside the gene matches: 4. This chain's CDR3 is CASSSSGGTDEQFF. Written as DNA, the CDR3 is TGTGCCAGCAGCTCTAGCGGGGGGACGGATGAGCAGTTCTTC.

The CDR3 bases are TGTGCCAGCAGGAGGGGGCGGGTTAATTCACCCCTCCACTTT. This encodes CASRRGRVNSPLHF. The chain uses TRBV2 and TRBJ1-6; 7 nucleotides match TRBD1. Germline trimming cut 6 bases from V and 6 bases from J; bases unmatched to any gene: 5. Germline assignment: CDR1 SNHLY and CDR2 FYNNEI. The CDR3 runs to 14 residues.